These 30 T cell receptor beta chains were all obtained from the same sample, sequenced in a study of shared clonotypes between healthy human individuals. TCRdb keeps only in-frame clones here, not all; method: immunoSEQ multiplex PCR. The top ten clones hold approximately 0.5% of a sample with 1,100,000 or so clones, 75% to 85% of them seen once. The material sequenced was memory CD4+ T cells from PBMCs. Documented subset: CD45RA-negative fraction. The receptors were gathered from a young man in good health. Some clones in this sample may be carry-over from other donors' samples.

The chain recombines TRBV5-5 with TRBJ2-7; 7 positions match TRBD2. The V segment lost 0 bases and the J segment 10 bases; nucleotides outside the gene matches: 13. The CDR3 spans 15 residues. The germline V gene has CDR1 SGHKS and CDR2 YYEKEE (reference sequence). CDR3 DNA: TGTGCCAGCAGCTTGGTTCAAGCGGGATCGGGCCAACAGTACTTC. Amino acids: CASSLVQAGSGQQYF. Together with reference TRBV5-5 and TRBJ2-7, the CDR3 gives the full variable domain: DAGVTQSPTHLIKTRGQQVTLRCSPISGHKSVSWYQQVLGQGPQFIFQYYEKEERGRGNFPDRFSARQFPNYSSELNVNALLLGDSALYLCASSLVQAGSGQQYFGPGTRLTVT.

The CDR3: CASSLRVGEKLFF. The CDR3 region has the DNA TGTGCCAGCAGCTTAAGGGTTGGTGAAAAACTGTTTTTT. This rearrangement joins TRBV11-2 to TRBJ1-4; D is unresolved. CDR1 is SGHAT and CDR2 is FQNNGV in the germline V gene. With 2 bases removed from V and 7 bases from J, the gap between germline ends came to 8 bases. The CDR3 extends over 13 amino acids.

Turning to this clone: Other DNA sequences in this sample translate to the same CDR3. The rearrangement uses TRBV18 and TRBJ2-5; no firm D call. V was pared by 0 bases and J by 2 bases, with 7 bases between. The CDR3 has 14 amino acids. Germline V lookup: CDR1 KGHSH, CDR2 LQKENI. CDR3 protein: CASSPPGLQETQYF. DNA of the CDR3: TGTGCCAGCTCACCACCGGGCTTACAAGAGACCCAGTACTTC.

This clone appeared a few times. DNA for the CDR3: TGCGCCAGCAGCTTGGAAATAAATGGGGATACGCAGTATTTT. Translating gives CASSLEINGDTQYF. The J gene is TRBJ2-3, the V gene TRBV5-1; D is unresolved. The CDR3 has 14 residues. The V and J ends lost 0 bases and 6 bases respectively, with 11 bases between them. Germline V CDR1 and CDR2: SGHRS, YFSETQ.

The J gene is TRBJ2-3, the V gene TRBV5-6; D gene ambiguous. The V and J ends lost 2 bases and 5 bases respectively, with 15 bases between them. CDR3 size: 15 residues. Per the germline V gene, CDR1 is SGHDT and CDR2 is YYEEEE. In nucleotides, the CDR3 is TGTGCCAGCAGCTTATACCCCCGAGGCAGAGATACGCAGTATTTT. Its protein product is CASSLYPRGRDTQYF. The full variable domain, rest sourced from reference TRBV5-6 and TRBJ2-3, is DAGVTQSPTHLIKTRGQQVTLRCSPKSGHDTVSWYQQALGQGPQFIFQYYEEEERQRGNFPDRFSGHQFPNYSSELNVNALLLGDSALYLCASSLYPRGRDTQYFGPGTRLTVL.

The rearrangement joins TRBV7-2 to TRBJ1-5; 11 positions match TRBD1. The V segment lost 5 bases and the J segment 5 bases; nucleotides outside the gene matches: 5. The CDR3 length is 15 residues. Germline V gene sequence: CDR1 SGHTA, CDR2 FQGNSA. The CDR3 bases are TGTGCCAGCAGCCCCCGGACAGGGGGCTATCAGCCCCAGCATTTT. Translated, it gives CASSPRTGGYQPQHF.

V is TRBV9 and J is TRBJ2-1, with TRBD2 matching over 11 bases. The CDR3 consists of 17 residues. CDR1 and CDR2 from the germline V gene are SGDLS and YYNGEE. Trimming cost V 3 bases and J 8 bases; bases outside gene matches: 13. This CDR3 reads CASSEIRLAGGADEQFF. As DNA, the CDR3 is TGTGCCAGCAGCGAGATAAGATTAGCGGGAGGGGCCGATGAGCAGTTCTTC.

The chain uses TRBV4-1 and TRBJ2-5, with D hard to call. This CDR3 has 14 amino acids. Trimming stripped 0 bases from V and 5 bases from J, with 10 bases between. Germline V gene lookup returns CDR1 MGHRA and CDR2 YSYEKL. The CDR3 here is CASSQDPNGETQYF. CDR3 in DNA: TGCGCCAGCAGCCAAGATCCCAATGGGGAGACCCAGTACTTC.

The rearrangement links TRBV12-2 to TRBJ2-7. TRBV12-2 is a pseudogene. The CDR3 sequence is 14 residues long. The CDR3 coding sequence is TGTGCAAGTCGCTTAGGCCGGCCCAGCTACGAGCAGTACTTC. Protein: CASRLGRPSYEQYF.

This chain links TRBV4-2 with TRBJ2-7; 8 nucleotides line up with TRBD2. CDR3 length: 16 residues. The junction had 7 bases not matched to a gene; V was cut back by 0 bases and J by 3 bases. Germline values: CDR1 LGHNA, CDR2 YNFKEQ. CDR3 sequence: CASSQDGAGARYEQYF. The CDR3 nucleotides read TGTGCCAGCAGCCAAGATGGAGCGGGAGCCCGCTACGAGCAGTACTTC.

In its sample, this clone was seen a few times. The genes are TRBV6-5 and TRBJ1-5; TRBD1 matches 8 bases. Germline lookup yields CDR1 MNHEY and CDR2 SVGAGI. This CDR3 has 15 amino acids. Trimming cost V 4 bases and J 2 bases; bases outside gene matches: 4. CDR3 bases: TGTGCCAGCAGTTTCGACAGGGGTGGCAATCAGCCCCAGCATTTT. Its translation is CASSFDRGGNQPQHF.

J is TRBJ1-1 and V is TRBV19, with D uncertain. Trimming cost V 7 bases and J 3 bases, with 12 bases left between them. This CDR3 has 13 amino acids. From germline, CDR1 is LNHDA and CDR2 SQIVND (reference sequence). CDR3 bases: TGTGCCAGTATCCGGGGTGGGGACACTGAAGCTTTCTTT. It specifies CASIRGGDTEAFF.

This sequence joins TRBV28 and TRBJ2-1; D ambiguous. The CDR3 extends over 14 amino acids. Deletions cut 8 bases from V and 0 bases from J, with 11 bases between. CDR1 and CDR2 from the germline V gene are MDHEN and SYDVKM. DNA of the CDR3: TGTGCCAGCCAAGACCGTAGCTCCTACAATGAGCAGTTCTTC. Protein product: CASQDRSSYNEQFF.

The chain carries TRBV18 and TRBJ1-2, with TRBD1 as a possible D gene (5 bases). Trimming shortened V by 3 bases and J by 7 bases, and 18 bases separated the two germline ends. CDR3 length equals 15 residues. Germline V lookup: CDR1 KGHSH, CDR2 LQKENI. CDR3: CASSPTREGLSGYTF. The CDR3 DNA is TGTGCCAGCTCACCTACTCGGGAGGGGTTGAGTGGCTACACCTTC.

This clone was counted between two and nine times. Other DNA sequences in this sample translate to the same CDR3. The chain combines TRBV6-6 with TRBJ1-1, with D perhaps TRBD1 (6 bases). Trimming removed 2 bases at V and 2 bases at J, with 9 bases between. The CDR3 has 14 residues. Germline assignment: CDR1 MNHNY and CDR2 SVGAGI (reference sequence). The CDR3 sequence: CASSYEGGNTEAFF. CDR3 bases: TGTGCCAGCAGTTACGAGGGGGGAAACACTGAAGCTTTCTTT.

The J gene is TRBJ1-2, the V gene TRBV7-3; D remains ambiguous. The CDR3 has 13 residues. Germline CDR1 SGHTA, CDR2 FQGTGA. Trimming removed 10 bases at V and 4 bases at J, with 16 bases between. Written as DNA, the CDR3 is TGTGCCATCCCCCACGGTTCTGGCTATGGCTACACCTTC. As protein: CAIPHGSGYGYTF.

The chain uses TRBV6-6 and TRBJ2-2, with TRBD2 matching over 8 bases. Germline lookup yields CDR1 MNHNY and CDR2 SVGAGI (reference sequence). The junction had 4 bases not matched to a gene; V was cut back by 7 bases and J by 3 bases. This CDR3 is built from 14 residues. CDR3 sequence: CASTPAGDTGELFF. CDR3 bases: TGTGCCAGCACCCCAGCGGGAGACACCGGGGAGCTGTTTTTT.

The gene calls are TRBV19 and TRBJ1-1; 8 positions match TRBD1. The CDR3 loop spans 15 amino acids. Germline V gene lookup returns CDR1 LNHDA and CDR2 SQIVND (reference sequence). J gave up 0 bases and V 6 bases, and 6 bases lay outside the gene matches. The CDR3 protein is CASSNRGFMNTEAFF. CDR3 DNA sequence: TGTGCCAGTAGCAACAGGGGGTTCATGAACACTGAAGCTTTCTTT.

This clone was found a few times. This chain joins TRBV29-1 and TRBJ2-1, with a possible D match to TRBD1 (6 bases). This CDR3 is 13 amino acids long. Germline values: CDR1 SQVTM, CDR2 ANQGSEA. Trimming removed 6 bases from V and 0 bases from J, with 9 bases in between. The CDR3 spells CSVTGRSYNEQFF. The CDR3, as DNA: TGCAGCGTCACAGGGCGCTCCTACAATGAGCAGTTCTTC.

This clone was recorded a few times. The chain joins TRBV15 to TRBJ1-2; 7 bases are a match to TRBD1. The CDR3 has 14 residues. With 3 bases clipped from V and 8 bases from J, the junction kept 9 bases outside the gene matches. CDR1 is LNHNV, CDR2 YYDKDF, per germline (reference sequence). The chain's CDR3 is CATSSTGVSVGYTF. CDR3 coding DNA: TGTGCCACCAGCAGTACAGGGGTGTCGGTAGGCTACACCTTC.

The chain has TRBV27 and TRBJ2-3, with 14 bases matching TRBD2. CDR1 and CDR2 from the germline V gene are MNHEY and SMNVEV (reference sequence). The trim removed 5 bases at V and 2 bases at J, leaving 12 bases unmatched. The length of the CDR3 is 19 residues. This CDR3 reads CASSQTPGLAGVDTDTQYF. The CDR3 DNA reads as TGTGCCAGCAGTCAAACTCCGGGACTAGCGGGAGTTGACACAGATACGCAGTATTTT.

The V and J genes are TRBV18 and TRBJ2-6; D is unclear. The germline V gene has CDR1 KGHSH and CDR2 LQKENI. The CDR3 is 17 residues long. V lost 3 bases and J 0 bases, leaving 12 bases between the germline ends. In DNA form, the CDR3 reads TGTGCCAGCTCACCGAACCTTCCCTACTCTGGGGCCAACGTCCTGACTTTC. It yields the protein CASSPNLPYSGANVLTF.

This clone is a singleton in its sample. The chain combines TRBV7-9 with TRBJ2-5; 7 bases match TRBD2. CDR1 is SEHNR and CDR2 is FQNEAQ in the germline V gene (reference sequence). J lost 0 bases, V lost 6 bases, and 7 bases had no gene match. The CDR3 has 15 residues. CDR3 nucleotides: TGTGCCAGCAGAGTGGGAGCGGGGTACCAAGAGACCCAGTACTTC. Its protein is CASRVGAGYQETQYF.

The chain has TRBV18 and TRBJ1-1, with D maybe TRBD1 (6 bases). Germline V gene data show CDR1 as KGHSH and CDR2 as LQKENI. V lost 2 bases and J lost 7, with 14 bases in between. The CDR3 contains 14 residues. CDR3 protein: CASSPTAAGDEAFF. For the CDR3, the DNA is TGTGCCAGCTCACCAACGGCGGCAGGGGATGAAGCTTTCTTT.

The V gene is TRBV2, the J gene TRBJ2-7; 8 bases are a match to TRBD2. V dropped 4 bases and J dropped 2; count of bases not matched to a gene: 4. The germline gives CDR1 SNHLY, CDR2 FYNNEI. The CDR3 length is 14 residues. The CDR3 loop reads CASSVTGLAYEQYF. In DNA, the CDR3 is TGTGCCAGCAGTGTAACGGGACTAGCCTACGAGCAGTACTTC.

The count of this clone is one. The chain couples TRBV27 to TRBJ2-2; D is unresolved. From germline, CDR1 is MNHEY and CDR2 SMNVEV (reference sequence). Trimming stripped 5 bases from V and 5 bases from J, with 9 bases between. This CDR3 contains 13 residues. CDR3 amino acids: CASSPLLTGELFF. CDR3 DNA: TGTGCCAGCAGTCCCCTCCTGACCGGGGAGCTGTTTTTT.

This chain joins TRBV6-5 and TRBJ2-2; TRBD2 might be the D (6 bases). The V end was cut by 8 bases, the J end by 6 bases, with 10 bases between. The CDR3 consists of 12 residues. Germline CDR1 is MNHEY and CDR2 is SVGAGI. CDR3 DNA: TGTGCCAGCTGGAGGGTTCCCGGGGAGCTGTTTTTT. The encoded protein is CASWRVPGELFF.

As concerns this clone: The same CDR3 can be traced to other DNA sequences in this sample. The V call is TRBV5-1, the J call TRBJ2-6; D unclear. Germline assignment: CDR1 SGHRS and CDR2 YFSETQ. This CDR3 has 15 amino acids. Trimming took 0 bases from V and 0 from J, leaving 4 bases between them. The CDR3 spells CASSLEGSGANVLTF. CDR3 coding DNA: TGCGCCAGCAGCTTGGAGGGCTCTGGGGCCAACGTCCTGACTTTC.

Comment on this clone: Given a much more abundant clone one base away, this may be a read error. This chain joins TRBV27 and TRBJ1-2; D gene uncertain. V lost 2 bases to trimming and J lost 0 bases, with 4 bases between them. Germline loops: CDR1 MNHEY, CDR2 SMNVEV (reference sequence). The CDR3 spans 13 residues. DNA of the CDR3: TGTGCCAGCAGTTTAAAAGCTAACTATGGCTACACCTTC. This encodes CASSLKANYGYTF.

The rearrangement joins TRBV10-3 to TRBJ2-1; weak D call: TRBD1 (5 bases). Trimming stripped 4 bases from V and 5 bases from J, with 18 bases between. Germline CDR1 ENHRY, CDR2 SYGVKD. The CDR3 extends over 16 amino acids. The CDR3 DNA sequence: TGTGCCATCAGTGTTTCCCTAGGGGTAGGGGACAATGAGCAGTTCTTC. Translating gives CAISVSLGVGDNEQFF.